The rows below give T cell receptor beta chains drawn from one sample of a study of blood T cell repertoires in COVID-19. Assay used: immunoSEQ multiplex PCR; TCRdb lists only in-frame clones, some missing. The sample shows just under 90,000 clones, roughly 88% of them seen only once. The specimen was peripheral blood. Receptors originate from a woman aged 80 or over with acute or convalescent COVID-19. CDR3s include the opening cysteine and the closing phenylalanine or tryptophan.

J gene: TRBJ2-5; V gene: TRBV7-9; CDR3 protein: CASSTPIHGLQETQYF
J gene: TRBJ2-1; V gene: TRBV5-8; CDR3 protein: CASSWDSIAYNEQFF
J gene: TRBJ2-1; V gene: TRBV6-7; CDR3 protein: CASSWTSVSSYNEQFF
J gene: TRBJ1-2; V gene: TRBV19; CDR3 protein: CASSSRGTGDYGYTF
J gene: TRBJ1-1; V gene: TRBV11-1; CDR3 protein: CASTPGVTNTEAFF
J gene: TRBJ2-2; V gene: TRBV12-5; CDR3 protein: CASGLALVSGELFF
J gene: TRBJ1-2; V gene: TRBV4-3; CDR3 protein: CASSRAGGYGYTF
J gene: TRBJ1-6; V gene: TRBV9; CDR3 protein: CASSTIGQQDSPLHF
J gene: TRBJ1-6; V gene: TRBV5-1; CDR3 protein: CASSLDSDTSRSPLHF
J gene: TRBJ1-1; V gene: TRBV7-9; CDR3 protein: CASSLEAGYFTEAFF
J gene: TRBJ1-2; V gene: TRBV13; CDR3 protein: CASSLGRTGRLVGNYGYTF
J gene: TRBJ1-3; V gene: TRBV6-5; CDR3 protein: CASCRDFSGNTIYF
J gene: TRBJ2-5; V gene: TRBV7-6; CDR3 protein: CASSFRGLAGETQYF
J gene: TRBJ2-3; V gene: TRBV19; CDR3 protein: CASSPRTSGSDTQYF
J gene: TRBJ1-5; V gene: TRBV6-6; CDR3 protein: CASRPDNQPQHF
J gene: TRBJ1-1; V gene: TRBV6-5; CDR3 protein: CASSRPTGGNTEAFF
J gene: TRBJ1-3; V gene: TRBV30; CDR3 protein: CAWSKRDRSSGNTIYF
J gene: TRBJ2-2; V gene: TRBV7-9; CDR3 protein: CASSLGRVSGELFF
J gene: TRBJ2-5; V gene: TRBV29-1; CDR3 protein: CSGGGTSGETQYF
J gene: TRBJ1-3; V gene: TRBV9; CDR3 protein: CASSVSAAGGNTIYF
J gene: TRBJ1-1; V gene: TRBV28; CDR3 protein: CASSLNRAEAFF
J gene: TRBJ2-7; V gene: TRBV28; CDR3 protein: CASSSTPGQGKQTYEQYF
J gene: TRBJ2-7; V gene: TRBV6-2/TRBV6-3; CDR3 protein: CASSTGTGYHEQYF
J gene: TRBJ2-1; V gene: TRBV7-3; CDR3 protein: CASSFPGVSYNEQFF
J gene: TRBJ1-4; V gene: TRBV28; CDR3 protein: CASSYIKDRGGEKLFF
J gene: TRBJ2-7; V gene: TRBV28; CDR3 protein: CASSVRLAGAREQYF
J gene: TRBJ2-3; V gene: TRBV5-1; CDR3 protein: CASSRSGLADTDTQYF
J gene: TRBJ2-3; V gene: TRBV21-1; CDR3 protein: CASSKTGVGAGPETDTQYF
J gene: TRBJ2-2; V gene: TRBV7-2; CDR3 protein: CASSLRPERELFF
J gene: TRBJ2-7; V gene: TRBV18; CDR3 protein: CASSLIADKMNEQYF
J gene: TRBJ2-5; V gene: TRBV2; CDR3 protein: CASIPTSGASWTQYF
J gene: TRBJ2-7; V gene: TRBV19; CDR3 protein: CASSSLSGTYREQYF
J gene: TRBJ2-7; V gene: TRBV9; CDR3 protein: CASSPDLGGGAYEQYF
J gene: TRBJ1-5; V gene: TRBV19; CDR3 protein: CASNAGGGQPQHF
J gene: TRBJ1-6; V gene: TRBV27; CDR3 protein: CASSLLATGGNSPLHF
J gene: TRBJ2-3; V gene: TRBV28; CDR3 protein: CASSLLILSSGRAPDTQYF
J gene: TRBJ2-7; V gene: TRBV13; CDR3 protein: CASSLVQGQNIYEQYF
J gene: TRBJ1-3; V gene: TRBV7-8; CDR3 protein: CASSLGNRESGNTIYF
J gene: TRBJ1-3; V gene: TRBV6-6; CDR3 protein: CASRAPGNTIYF
J gene: TRBJ1-1; V gene: TRBV11-2; CDR3 protein: CASSLLHSYNAEAFF
J gene: TRBJ1-2; V gene: TRBV3-1/TRBV3-2; CDR3 protein: CASSPNRVRYGYTF
J gene: TRBJ2-1; V gene: TRBV5-1; CDR3 protein: CASSLDYYNEQFF
J gene: TRBJ2-5; V gene: TRBV7-9; CDR3 protein: CASSKGVAGGQETQYF
J gene: TRBJ1-5; V gene: TRBV5-8; CDR3 protein: CASSLGHYSNQPQHF
J gene: TRBJ2-3; V gene: TRBV28; CDR3 protein: CATAETGGKDTQYF
J gene: TRBJ1-2; V gene: TRBV19; CDR3 protein: CASSLGQIYGYTF
J gene: TRBJ2-7; V gene: TRBV12-3/TRBV12-4; CDR3 protein: CASSLGGHYEQYF
J gene: TRBJ2-7; V gene: TRBV6-5; CDR3 protein: CASPGVEFDEQYF
J gene: TRBJ2-5; V gene: TRBV14; CDR3 protein: CASSQDTGRVGKTQYF
J gene: TRBJ2-7; V gene: TRBV12-5; CDR3 protein: CASGLVLGRAPSSYEQYF
J gene: TRBJ1-1; V gene: TRBV19; CDR3 protein: CASSIVVQGGEAFF